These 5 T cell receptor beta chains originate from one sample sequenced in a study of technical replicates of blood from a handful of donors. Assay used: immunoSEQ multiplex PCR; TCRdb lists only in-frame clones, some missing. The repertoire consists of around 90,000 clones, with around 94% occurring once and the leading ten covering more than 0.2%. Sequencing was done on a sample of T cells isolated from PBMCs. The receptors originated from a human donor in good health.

CDR3 in DNA: TGTGCCAGCAGCTTACTAGCGGGAAGCGGCTACGAGCAGTACTTC. This codes for CASSLLAGSGYEQYF. The gene calls are TRBV14 and TRBJ2-7; 10 nucleotides line up with TRBD2. V lost 5 bases to trimming and J lost 3 bases; unmatched junction nucleotides: 7. CDR3 size: 15 residues. Germline V gene data show CDR1 as SGHDN and CDR2 as FVKESK.

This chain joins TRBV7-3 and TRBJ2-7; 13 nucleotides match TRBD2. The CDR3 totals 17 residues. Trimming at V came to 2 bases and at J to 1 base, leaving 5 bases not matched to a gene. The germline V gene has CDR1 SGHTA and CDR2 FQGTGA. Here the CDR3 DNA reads TGTGCCAGCAGCTTACCTCAGACTAGCGGGGGGTCCTACGAGCAGTACTTC. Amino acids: CASSLPQTSGGSYEQYF.

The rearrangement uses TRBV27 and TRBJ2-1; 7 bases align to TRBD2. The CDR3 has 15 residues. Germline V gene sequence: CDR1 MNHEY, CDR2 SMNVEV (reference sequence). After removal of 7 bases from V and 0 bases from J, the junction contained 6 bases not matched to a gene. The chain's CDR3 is CASTQGGSSYNEQFF. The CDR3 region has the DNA TGTGCCAGCACCCAGGGAGGGAGCTCCTACAATGAGCAGTTCTTC.

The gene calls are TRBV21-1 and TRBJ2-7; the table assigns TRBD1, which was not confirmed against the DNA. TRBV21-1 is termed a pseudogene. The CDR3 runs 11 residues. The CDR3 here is CASSLQGEQYF. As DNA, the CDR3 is TGTGCCAGCAGCCTACAGGGCGAGCAGTACTTC.

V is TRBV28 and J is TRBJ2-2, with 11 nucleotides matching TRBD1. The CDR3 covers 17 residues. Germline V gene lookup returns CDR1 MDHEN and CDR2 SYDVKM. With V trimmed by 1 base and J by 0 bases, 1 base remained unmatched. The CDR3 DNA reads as TGTGCCAGCAGTTTATTGGGACAGGGGGCGAACACCGGGGAGCTGTTTTTT. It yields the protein CASSLLGQGANTGELFF.